This TCR beta chain was sequenced for a study of T cell responses to AZD1222 COVID-19 vaccine. The CDR3 runs 13 residues. Trimming took off 7 bases at V and 8 bases at J, with 17 bases between the two ends. Germline V CDR1 and CDR2: MNHEY, SVGAGI. TCRdb's copy holds only in-frame clones and misses some; the assay was immunoSEQ multiplex PCR. The table records more than 20,000 clones, more than 75% of them present only once. Recipients boosted at about 4 weeks or about 12 weeks are pooled. Study-wide findings and caveats: Across the whole spike, CD4 TCRs peaked at regions 160-218 and 743-854. The sample set comprised mostly white British donors with more females, and clonal diversity was possibly underestimated.

Details on this clone: Its antigen is as yet unknown.

The source was peripheral blood, collected 28 days after the second AZD1222 dose. This chain links TRBV6-5 with TRBJ1-2; tentative D call: TRBD1 (5 bases). The receptor comes from an adult who received the AZD1222 COVID-19 vaccine. The CDR3 sequence is CASTNGGLGGYTF. CDR3 sequence (DNA): TGTGCCAGCACTAACGGGGGATTGGGCGGCTACACCTTC.